These T cell receptor beta chains were read from a single sample in a study of cytomegalovirus exposure and HLA in healthy donors. Only in-frame clones appear in the TCRdb table, and some are missing; sequencing was by immunoSEQ multiplex PCR. This sample has approximately 83,000 clones, with more than 70% found just once. Sequenced input: PBMCs. The receptor source for this set is a man younger than 30 in good health and CMV-seronegative. The CDR3 runs from the conserved cysteine through the conserved F or W. The order of the fields is D gene, clone size, CDR3 length, V gene, J gene, CDR3 protein, CDR3 DNA. The D gene is left open where the match is weak. Not all rows give a size; the values are once, few, many and, for expanded clones, a class.

D gene: .
clone size: .
CDR3 length: 14
V gene: TRBV27
J gene: TRBJ1-1
CDR3 protein: CASSLAPGGTEAFF
CDR3 DNA: TGTGCCAGCAGTTTGGCCCCCGGGGGAACTGAAGCTTTCTTT

D gene: .
clone size: .
CDR3 length: 14
V gene: TRBV5-1
J gene: TRBJ2-5
CDR3 protein: CASSSTGFGETQYF
CDR3 DNA: TGCGCCAGCAGCTCCACAGGGTTTGGAGAGACCCAGTACTTC

D gene: TRBD1
clone size: .
CDR3 length: 15
V gene: TRBV27
J gene: TRBJ1-6
CDR3 protein: CASSPTGGGNSPLHF
CDR3 DNA: TGTGCCAGCAGTCCCACAGGGGGCGGTAATTCACCCCTCCACTTT

D gene: .
clone size: .
CDR3 length: 13
V gene: TRBV19
J gene: TRBJ1-1
CDR3 protein: CASSTGKNTEAFF
CDR3 DNA: TGTGCCAGTAGTACGGGGAAGAACACTGAAGCTTTCTTT

D gene: TRBD1
clone size: few
CDR3 length: 18
V gene: TRBV4-1
J gene: TRBJ1-2
CDR3 protein: CASSQDPHQGVSFYGYTF
CDR3 DNA: TGCGCCAGCAGCCAAGATCCCCACCAGGGGGTGTCCTTCTATGGCTACACCTTC

D gene: .
clone size: few
CDR3 length: 14
V gene: TRBV29-1
J gene: TRBJ1-1
CDR3 protein: CSVEQRGLDTEAFF
CDR3 DNA: TGCAGCGTTGAACAGAGAGGGCTGGACACTGAAGCTTTCTTT

D gene: .
clone size: .
CDR3 length: 15
V gene: TRBV19
J gene: TRBJ2-1
CDR3 protein: CASSPAGSSYNEQFF
CDR3 DNA: TGTGCCAGTAGTCCCGCGGGGAGCTCCTACAATGAGCAGTTCTTC

D gene: .
clone size: .
CDR3 length: 15
V gene: TRBV6-4
J gene: TRBJ2-7
CDR3 protein: CASSDSADSPGEQYF
CDR3 DNA: TGTGCCAGCAGTGACTCGGCTGACAGTCCAGGCGAGCAGTACTTC

D gene: TRBD1
clone size: .
CDR3 length: 16
V gene: TRBV5-1
J gene: TRBJ1-2
CDR3 protein: CASSLSPGDRGGGYTF
CDR3 DNA: TGCGCCAGCAGCCTCTCCCCGGGGGACAGGGGGGGAGGCTACACCTTC

D gene: TRBD1
clone size: .
CDR3 length: 13
V gene: TRBV6-1
J gene: TRBJ2-7
CDR3 protein: CASSEGAYYEQYF
CDR3 DNA: TGCGCCAGCAGTGAGGGGGCCTACTACGAGCAGTACTTC

D gene: TRBD2
clone size: few
CDR3 length: 20
V gene: TRBV9
J gene: TRBJ2-5
CDR3 protein: CASSALGTSGGVDIGETQYF
CDR3 DNA: TGTGCCAGCAGCGCGCTGGGGACTAGCGGGGGGGTAGATATCGGGGAGACCCAGTACTTC

D gene: .
clone size: .
CDR3 length: 15
V gene: TRBV10-1
J gene: TRBJ2-5
CDR3 protein: CASSDPSANQETQYF
CDR3 DNA: TGCGCCAGCAGTGACCCTAGCGCCAACCAAGAGACCCAGTACTTC

D gene: TRBD1
clone size: .
CDR3 length: 12
V gene: TRBV11-3
J gene: TRBJ1-1
CDR3 protein: CASSSGQGRTFF
CDR3 DNA: TGTGCCAGCAGCTCCGGACAGGGTCGGACTTTCTTT

D gene: .
clone size: few
CDR3 length: 15
V gene: TRBV6-5
J gene: TRBJ2-7
CDR3 protein: CASSYSRAAAGEQYF
CDR3 DNA: TGTGCCAGCAGTTACTCGAGAGCAGCGGCGGGCGAGCAGTACTTC

D gene: .
clone size: .
CDR3 length: 13
V gene: TRBV18
J gene: TRBJ1-1
CDR3 protein: CASSPPHGVEAFF
CDR3 DNA: TGTGCCAGCTCACCACCTCACGGGGTCGAAGCTTTCTTT

D gene: .
clone size: few
CDR3 length: 16
V gene: TRBV2
J gene: TRBJ1-5
CDR3 protein: CASSEEAGWFNQPQHF
CDR3 DNA: TGTGCCAGCAGTGAAGAGGCGGGGTGGTTCAATCAGCCCCAGCATTTT

D gene: .
clone size: .
CDR3 length: 19
V gene: TRBV21-1
J gene: TRBJ1-6
CDR3 protein: CASSKIGPDRGRGESPLHF
CDR3 DNA: TGTGCCAGCAGCAAAATAGGCCCGGACAGGGGGCGCGGGGAATCACCCCTCCACTTT

D gene: TRBD1
clone size: .
CDR3 length: 16
V gene: TRBV10-1
J gene: TRBJ1-5
CDR3 protein: CASSEKDRGENQPQHF
CDR3 DNA: TGCGCCAGCAGTGAAAAGGACAGGGGAGAAAATCAGCCCCAGCATTTT

D gene: .
clone size: .
CDR3 length: 13
V gene: TRBV6-5
J gene: TRBJ1-2
CDR3 protein: CASSSPVGYGYTF
CDR3 DNA: TGTGCCAGCAGTTCCCCGGTCGGCTATGGCTACACCTTC

D gene: .
clone size: .
CDR3 length: 15
V gene: TRBV9
J gene: TRBJ2-3
CDR3 protein: CASSGVGGAPDTQYF
CDR3 DNA: TGTGCCAGCAGCGGGGTTGGGGGGGCGCCAGATACGCAGTATTTT

D gene: .
clone size: .
CDR3 length: 14
V gene: TRBV7-9
J gene: TRBJ1-2
CDR3 protein: CASSSESRGSGYTF
CDR3 DNA: TGTGCCAGCAGCTCCGAATCCAGGGGTAGTGGCTACACCTTC

D gene: TRBD1
clone size: .
CDR3 length: 14
V gene: TRBV5-1
J gene: TRBJ2-4
CDR3 protein: CASSLGDRGNIQYF
CDR3 DNA: TGCGCCAGCAGCTTGGGGGACAGGGGAAACATTCAGTACTTC

D gene: TRBD1
clone size: .
CDR3 length: 14
V gene: TRBV2
J gene: TRBJ1-6
CDR3 protein: CASPGQQSNSPLHF
CDR3 DNA: TGTGCCAGCCCGGGACAGCAGTCTAATTCACCCCTCCACTTT

D gene: TRBD1
clone size: .
CDR3 length: 14
V gene: TRBV5-1
J gene: TRBJ1-2
CDR3 protein: CASSPDRGTGGYTF
CDR3 DNA: TGCGCCAGCAGCCCGGACAGGGGGACTGGTGGCTACACCTTC

D gene: .
clone size: .
CDR3 length: 15
V gene: TRBV19
J gene: TRBJ1-3
CDR3 protein: CASSIGGPGGNTIYF
CDR3 DNA: TGTGCCAGTAGTATCGGGGGGCCGGGAGGAAACACCATATATTTT

D gene: TRBD1
clone size: .
CDR3 length: 16
V gene: TRBV7-2
J gene: TRBJ2-1
CDR3 protein: CASSPAPGTGYNEQFF
CDR3 DNA: TGTGCCAGCAGCCCCGCCCCCGGGACAGGATACAATGAGCAGTTCTTC

D gene: .
clone size: .
CDR3 length: 15
V gene: TRBV18
J gene: TRBJ1-6
CDR3 protein: CASSPVQDYNSPLHF
CDR3 DNA: TGTGCCAGCTCACCAGTGCAGGATTATAATTCACCCCTCCACTTT

D gene: .
clone size: once
CDR3 length: 13
V gene: TRBV7-2
J gene: TRBJ2-1
CDR3 protein: CASSFAWSPEQFF
CDR3 DNA: TGTGCCAGCAGCTTCGCGTGGAGCCCTGAGCAGTTCTTC

D gene: .
clone size: .
CDR3 length: 14
V gene: TRBV7-7
J gene: TRBJ2-7
CDR3 protein: CASSPSTGTYEQYF
CDR3 DNA: TGTGCTAGCAGCCCTTCGACAGGTACCTACGAGCAGTACTTC

D gene: .
clone size: .
CDR3 length: 16
V gene: TRBV11-2
J gene: TRBJ2-7
CDR3 protein: CASSLDGSRVPYEQYF
CDR3 DNA: TGTGCCAGCAGCTTAGATGGCTCCCGGGTCCCCTACGAGCAGTACTTC

D gene: .
clone size: once
CDR3 length: 15
V gene: TRBV9
J gene: TRBJ1-2
CDR3 protein: CASSVVEAAHYGYTF
CDR3 DNA: TGTGCCAGCAGCGTAGTAGAGGCAGCTCACTATGGCTACACCTTC

D gene: TRBD1
clone size: .
CDR3 length: 13
V gene: TRBV18
J gene: TRBJ1-5
CDR3 protein: CASSPTGGQPQHF
CDR3 DNA: TGTGCCAGCTCACCGACAGGGGGGCAGCCCCAGCATTTT

D gene: TRBD1
clone size: .
CDR3 length: 18
V gene: TRBV9
J gene: TRBJ1-1
CDR3 protein: CASSAPPGTGRGRTEAFF
CDR3 DNA: TGTGCCAGCAGCGCCCCCCCTGGAACGGGCAGGGGGAGGACTGAAGCTTTCTTT

D gene: TRBD1
clone size: .
CDR3 length: 14
V gene: TRBV5-4
J gene: TRBJ2-5
CDR3 protein: CASSFDRDQETQYF
CDR3 DNA: TGTGCCAGCAGCTTCGACAGGGACCAAGAGACCCAGTACTTC

D gene: .
clone size: .
CDR3 length: 12
V gene: TRBV9
J gene: TRBJ1-2
CDR3 protein: CASRRADYGYTF
CDR3 DNA: TGTGCCAGCAGGCGCGCGGACTATGGCTACACCTTC

D gene: .
clone size: .
CDR3 length: 12
V gene: TRBV10-3
J gene: TRBJ1-1
CDR3 protein: CAIRTVSTEAFF
CDR3 DNA: TGTGCCATCAGGACAGTATCAACTGAAGCTTTCTTT

D gene: .
clone size: .
CDR3 length: 14
V gene: TRBV19
J gene: TRBJ1-2
CDR3 protein: CASSTGLANYGYTF
CDR3 DNA: TGTGCCAGTAGTACGGGGTTAGCTAACTATGGCTACACCTTC

D gene: .
clone size: .
CDR3 length: 16
V gene: TRBV7-9
J gene: TRBJ1-2
CDR3 protein: CASSSLLGQSIHGYTF
CDR3 DNA: TGTGCCAGCAGCTCCCTCCTCGGACAGAGTATACATGGCTACACCTTC

D gene: .
clone size: .
CDR3 length: 13
V gene: TRBV5-1
J gene: TRBJ2-7
CDR3 protein: CASSLAPDYEQYF
CDR3 DNA: TGCGCCAGCAGCTTGGCCCCAGACTACGAGCAGTACTTC

D gene: .
clone size: .
CDR3 length: 13
V gene: TRBV2
J gene: TRBJ1-6
CDR3 protein: CASSDGYNSPLHF
CDR3 DNA: TGTGCCAGCAGTGACGGCTATAATTCACCCCTCCACTTT

D gene: .
clone size: .
CDR3 length: 16
V gene: TRBV6-5
J gene: TRBJ1-2
CDR3 protein: CASSSLGHPYSYGYTF
CDR3 DNA: TGTGCCAGCAGTTCCCTTGGACATCCTTACAGCTATGGCTACACCTTC

D gene: TRBD1
clone size: .
CDR3 length: 14
V gene: TRBV7-9
J gene: TRBJ2-7
CDR3 protein: CASSLTGGSYEQYF
CDR3 DNA: TGTGCCAGCAGCTTGACAGGGGGCTCCTACGAGCAGTACTTC

D gene: .
clone size: .
CDR3 length: 16
V gene: TRBV30
J gene: TRBJ2-7
CDR3 protein: CAWSDTGSPWTYEQYF
CDR3 DNA: TGTGCCTGGAGTGATACAGGGTCCCCTTGGACCTACGAGCAGTACTTC

D gene: TRBD1
clone size: .
CDR3 length: 15
V gene: TRBV6-1
J gene: TRBJ1-6
CDR3 protein: CASSLGQGYRSPLHF
CDR3 DNA: TGTGCCAGCAGTTTGGGACAGGGATACCGTTCACCCCTCCACTTT

D gene: TRBD1
clone size: .
CDR3 length: 11
V gene: TRBV20-1
J gene: TRBJ1-5
CDR3 protein: CSASHGQGIHF
CDR3 DNA: TGCAGTGCTTCCCATGGACAGGGCATACATTTT

D gene: .
clone size: .
CDR3 length: 15
V gene: TRBV21-1
J gene: TRBJ1-3
CDR3 protein: CASSKDRGAGNTIYF
CDR3 DNA: TGTGCCAGCAGCAAGGACCGCGGGGCTGGAAACACCATATATTTT

D gene: .
clone size: .
CDR3 length: 16
V gene: TRBV7-8
J gene: TRBJ1-3
CDR3 protein: CASSLGQTSSGNTIYF
CDR3 DNA: TGTGCCAGCAGCTTAGGACAGACCAGCTCTGGAAACACCATATATTTT

D gene: .
clone size: .
CDR3 length: 14
V gene: TRBV19
J gene: TRBJ1-3
CDR3 protein: CASSIQASGNTIYF
CDR3 DNA: TGTGCCAGTAGTATACAGGCCTCTGGAAACACCATATATTTT

D gene: .
clone size: .
CDR3 length: 16
V gene: TRBV18
J gene: TRBJ2-7
CDR3 protein: CASSPRVEGSSYEQYF
CDR3 DNA: TGTGCCAGCTCACCACGAGTGGAAGGGAGCTCCTACGAGCAGTACTTC

D gene: .
clone size: .
CDR3 length: 15
V gene: TRBV2
J gene: TRBJ1-1
CDR3 protein: CASNPTGNLNTEAFF
CDR3 DNA: TGTGCCAGCAACCCAACAGGGAATTTGAACACTGAAGCTTTCTTT

D gene: TRBD2
clone size: .
CDR3 length: 15
V gene: TRBV6-1
J gene: TRBJ2-7
CDR3 protein: CASSASGVSSYEQYF
CDR3 DNA: TGTGCCAGCAGCGCCAGCGGGGTCAGCTCCTACGAGCAGTACTTC

D gene: .
clone size: .
CDR3 length: 14
V gene: TRBV6-6
J gene: TRBJ1-6
CDR3 protein: CASSYPGSHSPLHF
CDR3 DNA: TGTGCCAGCAGTTACCCGGGTTCTCATTCACCCCTCCACTTT

D gene: TRBD1
clone size: .
CDR3 length: 18
V gene: TRBV18
J gene: TRBJ2-6
CDR3 protein: CASSPGTGRLTGANVLTF
CDR3 DNA: TGTGCCAGCTCACCCGGGACAGGACGGTTAACTGGGGCCAACGTCCTGACTTTC

D gene: .
clone size: few
CDR3 length: 13
V gene: TRBV27
J gene: TRBJ1-5
CDR3 protein: CASSQQGRSPQHF
CDR3 DNA: TGTGCCAGCAGTCAACAGGGCCGGTCCCCCCAGCATTTT